These 3 T cell receptor beta chains share one sample of origin, sequenced in a study of OX40 agonist ivuxolimab in advanced cancers. Here immunoSEQ multiplex PCR was the method, and the copy in TCRdb shows in-frame clones only, minus some. The sample has about 68,000 clones, 85% seen once. The sequenced sample was CD4+ or CD8+ T cells sorted from blood, obtained in a trial of the OX40 agonist ivuxolimab. The receptors derive from an adult with an advanced solid tumor such as melanoma, head and neck, liver or kidney cancer.

A few counts support this clone. V usage is TRBV7-3 and J usage is TRBJ2-1; a weak D match, TRBD1 (6 bases). Germline V gene data show CDR1 as SGHTA and CDR2 as FQGTGA. Trimming shortened V by 5 bases and J by 9 bases, and 8 bases separated the two germline ends. CDR3 length: 11 amino acids. CDR3 DNA sequence: TGTGCCAGCAGCCAGGGGTCTGAGCAGTTCTTC. Its translation: CASSQGSEQFF.

With respect to this clone: The identical CDR3 is also encoded by other nucleotide sequences in the sample. The rearrangement uses TRBV5-1 and TRBJ2-3; D is unclear. Trimming pared 4 bases from V and 5 bases from J, leaving 8 bases between. CDR3 length equals 12 residues. Germline V gene sequence: CDR1 SGHRS, CDR2 YFSETQ. The CDR3 DNA is TGCGCCAGCAGCCCTGGCGTAGATACGCAGTATTTT. Its translation: CASSPGVDTQYF.

The V and J genes are TRBV11-2 and TRBJ2-2, with a possible D match to TRBD1 (5 bases). Germline assignment: CDR1 SGHAT and CDR2 FQNNGV. V was pared by 0 bases and J by 2 bases, with 10 bases between. The CDR3 has 16 residues. Here the CDR3 reads CASSLELTANTGELFF. DNA of the CDR3: TGTGCCAGCAGCTTAGAACTGACAGCCAACACCGGGGAGCTGTTTTTT.